This T cell receptor (beta chain) was identified during a study of T cell changes during pregnancy in multiple sclerosis. The CDR3 covers 13 residues. The germline CDR1 and CDR2 sequences are SGHAT and FQNNGV. Only in-frame clones appear in the TCRdb table, and some are missing; sequencing was by immunoSEQ multiplex PCR. The sample includes under 85,000 clones, roughly 94% of them seen just once. The TCR sequence derives from a female donor with multiple sclerosis, enrolled in a pregnancy study. The source material was peripheral blood, sampled in the third trimester of pregnancy. The V and J genes are TRBV11-2 and TRBJ1-2; TRBD1 matches 7 bases. This chain's CDR3 is CAIETGYFDGYTF. The CDR3 DNA is TGTGCTATCGAGACAGGGTATTTCGATGGCTACACCTTC. The complete variable domain, with remaining parts taken from reference TRBV11-2 and TRBJ1-2, reads EAGVAQSPRYKIIEKRQSVAFWCNPISGHATLYWYQQILGQGPKLLIQFQNNGVVDDSQLPKDRFSAERLKGVDSTLKIQPAKLEDSAVYLCAIETGYFDGYTFGSGTRLTVV.